This TCR beta chain was sequenced during a study of blood T cell repertoires in COVID-19. Background on the study: Spain, Italy and the United States supplied samples that represented acute and convalescent COVID-19.

In the original analysis: Reference gene primers were amplified, and this amplification served to estimate nucleated cell counts. The protocol was immunoSEQ multiplex PCR, while the TCRdb copy is restricted to in-frame clones and leaves out a portion. V and J calls and clone size are those listed in that table; D and trimming were worked out from the DNA. The sample has about half a million clones; nearly 90% are singletons. Trimming took 1 base from V and 9 from J; bases not matched to a gene: 12. The CDR3 runs to 17 residues. Germline V lookup: CDR1 SGHVS, CDR2 FNYEAQ. This TCR was recovered from a man in his late teens or twenties with COVID-19, enrolled during active disease. The chain combines TRBV7-6 with TRBJ2-5; 12 positions agree with TRBD2. Sample: peripheral blood. For the CDR3, the DNA is TGTGCCAGCAGCTTAGTTCCCTTCCATACTAGCGGGAGGCCCCAGTACTTC. This gives the protein CASSLVPFHTSGRPQYF.